This TCR beta chain was identified in a study of CD8 T cells in Susac syndrome. CDR3 length: 13 amino acids. From germline, CDR1 is SGDLS and CDR2 YYNGEE. Between the trimmed V and J ends, which lost 1 base and 5 bases, there was a span of 7 bases. Random hexamers primed reverse transcription of about 0.45 to 1 ug RNA. The CDR3 of TCR beta was amplified by immunoSEQ multiplex PCR across 54 Vbeta and 13 Jbeta. TCRdb reanalysed the immunoSEQ multiplex PCR reads using MiXCR and keeps one entry per CDR3 protein. This repertoire shows 150,000 or so distinct CDR3 sequences, around 95% found once; its top ten account for roughly 0.15%.

Sequencing was performed on CD8+ T cells from PBMCs. The chain employs TRBV9 and TRBJ1-5, with D perhaps matching TRBD1 (6 bases). This clonotype originated in a human donor with multiple sclerosis. In DNA form, the CDR3 reads TGTGCCAGCAGCGTAAGGACAGATCAGCCCCAGCATTTT. Its translation: CASSVRTDQPQHF.